This note documents a single TCR beta chain sequence. The data were obtained in a study of OX40 agonist ivuxolimab in advanced cancers. V was pared by 7 bases and J by 5 bases, with 1 base of the junction left unmatched. The germline V gene encodes CDR1 SQVTM and CDR2 ANQGSEA. The CDR3 spans 11 residues. Measured with immunoSEQ multiplex PCR; TCRdb has only the in-frame clones, and not every one. Of around 100,000 clones listed, roughly nine tenths are singletons. The TCR was taken from an adult with an advanced solid tumor such as melanoma, head and neck, liver or kidney cancer. This rearrangement joins TRBV29-1 to TRBJ2-1; 8 nucleotides match TRBD1. Sequenced material: CD4+ or CD8+ T cells sorted from blood, taken in a trial of the OX40 agonist ivuxolimab. The CDR3 coding sequence is TGCAGCGGGGACAGGAACAATGAGCAGTTCTTC. It encodes CSGDRNNEQFF.